Only one count was recorded for the clone carrying this TCR beta chain. Sequencing used immunoSEQ multiplex PCR; TCRdb keeps in-frame clones, though not all of them. The repertoire holds 100,000 or so clones, with 80% to 95% as singletons. CDR1 is SGHAT and CDR2 is FQNNGV in the germline V gene. This CDR3 comprises 15 residues. The V end lost 4 bases, the J end lost 4 bases, and 16 bases lay between the germline ends. The source of the sample is a study of control samples from healthy donors and cancer patients. The specimen was blood. The chain employs TRBV11-2 and TRBJ1-1; a weak D match, TRBD1 (6 bases). The receptor's source is a woman in her 30s in good health. This CDR3 is CASSSYTGKGTEAFF. The CDR3 DNA is TGTGCCAGCAGCTCTTACACAGGGAAAGGCACTGAAGCTTTCTTT.